This T cell receptor (beta chain) was sequenced in a study of cytotoxic CD8 clonotypes in ibrutinib-treated CLL. Overall study: Mean values per sample were 255,043 productive templates and under 100,000 productive rearrangements. Study-wide results and limits: There were differences in sampling times between sustained-remission and progressing patients.

The V gene's germline CDR1 is KGHSH and CDR2 LQKENI. This CDR3 is built from 11 residues. V dropped 0 bases and J dropped 9 bases, with 3 bases sitting between them. As for this clone: Its antigen remains unknown.

Produced via immunoSEQ multiplex PCR; TCRdb's table is partial and in-frame only. The repertoire holds roughly 36,000 clones, with roughly three quarters as singletons. The gene calls are TRBV18 and TRBJ2-1, with D unclear. The receptor comes from a human donor with chronic lymphocytic leukemia. The sequenced sample was PBMCs, obtained before ibrutinib treatment. Here the CDR3 DNA reads TGTGCCAGCTCACCACCGGGTGAGCAGTTCTTC. Amino acids: CASSPPGEQFF.